Detailed here is one T cell receptor beta chain. Its target is not known. Trimming cost V 4 bases and J 1 base; bases outside gene matches: 6. Germline-derived CDR1 and CDR2 are LNHDA and SQIVND (reference sequence). This CDR3 contains 15 residues. Here immunoSEQ multiplex PCR was the method, and the copy in TCRdb shows in-frame clones only, minus some. The sample lists around 200,000 clones; 94% were seen once. These data are taken from a study of T cell responses to AZD1222 COVID-19 vaccine. General study results and limits: Baseline antibody screening turned up just a handful of seropositive AZD1222 recipients. Spike-specific TCR breadth and depth were elevated following two AZD1222 doses. Samples come after the peak T cell response, not at day 14. The CD4 TCRs associated with vaccination extended across spike and predominated at 160-218 and 743-854.

The chain recombines TRBV19 with TRBJ1-1; 7 bases map to TRBD1. The starting material was peripheral blood, obtained 28 days after the second AZD1222 dose. The clonotype was recovered from an adult who received the AZD1222 COVID-19 vaccine. CDR3 in amino acids: CASSTGQDKNTEAFF. The CDR3 DNA follows: TGTGCCAGTAGTACCGGACAGGACAAGAACACTGAAGCTTTCTTT.